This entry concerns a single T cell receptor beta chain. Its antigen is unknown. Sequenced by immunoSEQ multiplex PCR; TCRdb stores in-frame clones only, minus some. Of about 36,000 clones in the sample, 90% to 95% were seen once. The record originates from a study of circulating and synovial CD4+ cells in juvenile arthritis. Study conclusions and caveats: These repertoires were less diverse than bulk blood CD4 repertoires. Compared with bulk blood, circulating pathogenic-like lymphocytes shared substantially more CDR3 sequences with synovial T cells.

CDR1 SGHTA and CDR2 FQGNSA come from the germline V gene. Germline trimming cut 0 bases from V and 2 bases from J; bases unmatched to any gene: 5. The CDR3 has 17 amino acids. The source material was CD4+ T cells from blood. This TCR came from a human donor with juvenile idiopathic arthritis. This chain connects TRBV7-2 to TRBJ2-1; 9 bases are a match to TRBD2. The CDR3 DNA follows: TGTGCCAGCAGCTTAGCTCCAGCGGGGGGCACCTACAATGAGCAGTTCTTC. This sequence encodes CASSLAPAGGTYNEQFF.